A selection of T cell receptor beta chains follows, all from one sample in a study of blood T cell repertoires in COVID-19. Generated by immunoSEQ multiplex PCR, the TCRdb table keeps only in-frame clones and is missing some. The sample yields roughly 200,000 clones, about 91% seen once. The sample taken for sequencing was PBMCs or T cells enriched from blood (not recorded which). Receptors were obtained from a woman between 35 and 50 years old with acute COVID-19. The CDR3 runs from the conserved cysteine through the conserved F or W. A D gene is named only where the DNA matches it firmly. Only part of the rows carry a size: once, few, many, or a class if the clone is expanded.

CDR3 protein: CASSPRQREGPEQFF; CDR3 DNA: TGTGCCAGCAGCCCTAGGCAGCGGGAGGGCCCTGAGCAGTTCTTC; V gene: TRBV11-1; clone size: NA; CDR3 length: 15; D gene: TRBD2; J gene: TRBJ2-1
CDR3 protein: CASSGRLDPGTQYF; CDR3 DNA: TGTGCCAGCAGTGGACGACTAGACCCGGGTACGCAGTATTTT; V gene: TRBV2; clone size: NA; CDR3 length: 14; D gene: NA; J gene: TRBJ2-3
CDR3 protein: CASSYSKGSNEKLFF; CDR3 DNA: TGTGCCAGCAGTTACTCGAAGGGGTCTAATGAAAAACTGTTTTTT; V gene: TRBV6-5; clone size: NA; CDR3 length: 15; D gene: NA; J gene: TRBJ1-4
CDR3 protein: CASSLGIGVEDGYTF; CDR3 DNA: TGTGCCAGCAGCTTAGGAATCGGGGTTGAAGATGGCTACACCTTC; V gene: TRBV13; clone size: NA; CDR3 length: 15; D gene: NA; J gene: TRBJ1-2
CDR3 protein: CASSSLGATNEKLFF; CDR3 DNA: TGTGCCAGCAGTTCACTCGGTGCAACTAATGAAAAACTGTTTTTT; V gene: TRBV28; clone size: NA; CDR3 length: 15; D gene: NA; J gene: TRBJ1-4
CDR3 protein: CATAGSVREKETQYF; CDR3 DNA: TGTGCCACCGCGGGGTCCGTCCGCGAAAAAGAGACCCAGTACTTC; V gene: TRBV15; clone size: NA; CDR3 length: 15; D gene: NA; J gene: TRBJ2-5
CDR3 protein: CASSSMLSSTDTQYF; CDR3 DNA: TGTGCCAGCAGTTCTATGCTCTCTAGCACAGATACGCAGTATTTT; V gene: TRBV27; clone size: NA; CDR3 length: 15; D gene: NA; J gene: TRBJ2-3
CDR3 protein: CASSRGAAQETQYF; CDR3 DNA: TGTGCCAGCAGCCGGGGGGCCGCCCAAGAGACCCAGTACTTC; V gene: TRBV7-8; clone size: NA; CDR3 length: 14; D gene: NA; J gene: TRBJ2-5
CDR3 protein: CAISEEDRNSPLHF; CDR3 DNA: TGTGCCATCAGTGAAGAGGACAGGAATTCACCCCTCCACTTT; V gene: TRBV10-3; clone size: few; CDR3 length: 14; D gene: TRBD1; J gene: TRBJ1-6
CDR3 protein: CASSFRGGASNSPLHF; CDR3 DNA: TGTGCCAGCAGCTTTCGGGGGGGCGCGAGTAATTCACCCCTCCACTTT; V gene: TRBV5-4; clone size: NA; CDR3 length: 16; D gene: NA; J gene: TRBJ1-6
CDR3 protein: CATSRDLQGRYQPQHF; CDR3 DNA: TGTGCCACCAGCAGAGATCTCCAGGGGCGGTATCAGCCCCAGCATTTT; V gene: TRBV15; clone size: few; CDR3 length: 16; D gene: NA; J gene: TRBJ1-5
CDR3 protein: CASSLQGAYEKLFF; CDR3 DNA: TGTGCCAGCAGCTTACAGGGGGCGTATGAAAAACTGTTTTTT; V gene: TRBV7-2; clone size: NA; CDR3 length: 14; D gene: TRBD1; J gene: TRBJ1-4
CDR3 protein: CASSGSGSSYNEQFF; CDR3 DNA: TGTGCCAGCAGCGGTAGCGGGAGCTCCTACAATGAGCAGTTCTTC; V gene: TRBV7-9; clone size: once; CDR3 length: 15; D gene: TRBD2; J gene: TRBJ2-1
CDR3 protein: CASGSGVRNQPQHF; CDR3 DNA: TGTGCCAGCGGGTCAGGGGTTCGGAATCAGCCCCAGCATTTT; V gene: TRBV28; clone size: once; CDR3 length: 14; D gene: NA; J gene: TRBJ1-5
CDR3 protein: CASAGQFVGEQYF; CDR3 DNA: TGTGCCAGCGCGGGACAGTTTGTTGGTGAGCAGTACTTC; V gene: TRBV2; clone size: NA; CDR3 length: 13; D gene: NA; J gene: TRBJ2-7
CDR3 protein: CASSDWGGEKLFF; CDR3 DNA: TGTGCCAGCAGTGATTGGGGCGGTGAAAAACTGTTTTTT; V gene: TRBV25-1; clone size: NA; CDR3 length: 13; D gene: NA; J gene: TRBJ1-4
CDR3 protein: CASSQAGPQGNEQFF; CDR3 DNA: TGCGCCAGCAGCCAAGCTGGGCCACAGGGCAATGAGCAGTTCTTC; V gene: TRBV4-1; clone size: NA; CDR3 length: 15; D gene: NA; J gene: TRBJ2-1
CDR3 protein: CAWGSGTGVGYTF; CDR3 DNA: TGTGCCTGGGGGTCCGGGACAGGGGTCGGCTACACCTTC; V gene: TRBV30; clone size: few; CDR3 length: 13; D gene: TRBD1; J gene: TRBJ1-2
CDR3 protein: CASYDRGREKLFF; CDR3 DNA: TGTGCCAGCTATGACAGGGGCCGTGAAAAACTGTTTTTT; V gene: TRBV28; clone size: NA; CDR3 length: 13; D gene: TRBD1; J gene: TRBJ1-4
CDR3 protein: CASPDGTSGGTDTQYF; CDR3 DNA: TGTGCCAGCCCGGACGGGACTAGCGGGGGTACAGATACGCAGTATTTT; V gene: TRBV5-8; clone size: NA; CDR3 length: 16; D gene: TRBD2; J gene: TRBJ2-3
CDR3 protein: CASSPLGSGVYEQYF; CDR3 DNA: TGTGCCAGCAGTCCCCTGGGTAGCGGGGTTTACGAGCAGTACTTC; V gene: TRBV28; clone size: NA; CDR3 length: 15; D gene: TRBD2; J gene: TRBJ2-7
CDR3 protein: CASSEGGGPTEAFF; CDR3 DNA: TGTGCCAGCAGTGAAGGCGGGGGACCGACTGAAGCTTTCTTT; V gene: TRBV25-1; clone size: NA; CDR3 length: 14; D gene: NA; J gene: TRBJ1-1
CDR3 protein: CASSYSASPAKNIQYF; CDR3 DNA: TGTGCCAGCAGTTACTCGGCTAGCCCTGCCAAAAACATTCAGTACTTC; V gene: TRBV6-5; clone size: NA; CDR3 length: 16; D gene: NA; J gene: TRBJ2-4
CDR3 protein: CASSQGLLGAPAYF; CDR3 DNA: TGTGCCAGCAGCCAAGGCCTCCTGGGGGCTCCCGCGTACTTC; V gene: TRBV3-1/TRBV3-2; clone size: NA; CDR3 length: 14; D gene: NA; J gene: TRBJ2-7